Following are 2 T cell receptor beta chains from one sample sequenced in a study of radiation and T cells in renal cell carcinoma. Clones were read by immunoSEQ multiplex PCR, and TCRdb kept only the in-frame ones, dropping some. The profile covers roughly 120,000 clones, with around 84% appearing a single time and 2.5% to 3.5% taken by the ten largest. Time point meaning: baseline pretreatment blood. Treatment given: 15 Gy SBRT to primary tumor, nephrectomy 4 weeks later. Specimen: blood, collected from a patient whose treatment included radiotherapy and nephrectomy. The origin of the receptors is a woman in her fifties or sixties with renal cell carcinoma.

The rearrangement uses TRBV18 and TRBJ1-3; no firm D call. The germline gives CDR1 KGHSH, CDR2 LQKENI. The ends were cut back, 4 bases at V and 1 base at J, with 8 bases in the middle. The CDR3 sequence is 14 residues long. Here the CDR3 DNA reads TGTGCCAGCTCACTTAGAAATTCTGGAAACACCATATATTTT. Encoded protein: CASSLRNSGNTIYF.

The table lists this clone with a count of one. The chain recombines TRBV9 with TRBJ2-5; 9 bases are shared with TRBD2. Germline V gene lookup returns CDR1 SGDLS and CDR2 YYNGEE. J lost 5 bases, V lost 5 bases, and 10 bases had no gene match. The CDR3 covers 15 residues. The CDR3 DNA is TGTGCCAGCAGTCCTGGGGCGGGAGGGGTGGAGACCCAGTACTTC. Protein: CASSPGAGGVETQYF.